Listed here is a single T cell receptor (beta chain). This specimen belongs to a study of blood T cell repertoires in COVID-19. Here immunoSEQ multiplex PCR was the method, and the copy in TCRdb shows in-frame clones only, minus some. The sample carries 200,000 or so clones, 81% recorded once. With 0 bases removed from V and 16 bases from J, the gap between germline ends came to 17 bases. The CDR3 totals 13 residues. From germline, CDR1 is SGHRS and CDR2 YFSETQ. This receptor was taken from a woman at least 80 years old with COVID-19, enrolled during active disease. Sequencing was performed on peripheral blood. V usage is TRBV5-1 and J usage is TRBJ2-4, with D perhaps matching TRBD1 (6 bases). The CDR3 DNA is TGCGCCAGCAGCTTGGAAACTGGCCAACAGGGTTACTTC. It codes for CASSLETGQQGYF.